This T cell receptor (beta chain) was identified during a study of cytomegalovirus exposure and HLA in healthy donors. This clone came up a few times. The antigen remains undetermined. PCR employed 60 Vbeta and 13 Jbeta primers. Under the authors' procedure: A follow-up analysis tallied tens of millions of unique TCR beta chains, 9 million to 11 million shared. Clones were read by immunoSEQ multiplex PCR, and TCRdb kept only the in-frame ones, dropping some. V, J and clone size derive from that table, while D and trimming were established from the DNA sequence. Among 150,000 to 200,000 clones listed, roughly four fifths were seen once. Germline V CDR1 and CDR2: SGHRS, YFSETQ. The CDR3 length is 17 residues. V shed 6 bases, J shed 0 bases, and the junction held 12 bases outside the gene matches. Healthy bone marrow donors made up the donor group. Study-wide findings and caveats: Per published accounts, TCR beta sequences correctly predicted the HLA-A and HLA-B alleles of most subjects. Analysis performed later showed TCR beta chains linked to HLA being more clonally expanded than equally common others.

The chain has TRBV5-1 and TRBJ2-7; 10 nucleotides align to TRBD2. The TCR originated in a man in his fifties in good health and CMV-seropositive. Material for sequencing was PBMCs. Written as DNA, the CDR3 is TGCGCCAGCAAACGGACTAGCGGCGGGGGGCTCTCCTACGAGCAGTACTTC. Translating it yields CASKRTSGGGLSYEQYF.